The T cell receptor (beta chain) under discussion was sequenced for a study of TIL therapy for anti-PD-1-resistant metastatic lung cancer. Study-level information: Tumors had a median PD-L1 proportion score of 4.5% to 7%. A few tumors were EGFR-mutant and two were ALK-rearranged.

Overall study results and limits: The cohort had more treatment-naive, never-smoker and oncogene-addicted patients than typical.

V dropped 6 bases and J dropped 6; count of bases not matched to a gene: 4. Germline V gene lookup returns CDR1 SGHVS and CDR2 FQNEAQ. This CDR3 spans 13 amino acids. Time point specified: pre-treatment sample, taken before nivolumab and TIL therapy. Stage 4 NSCLC adults joined between late 2017 and 2020. This was the immunoSEQ v3 assay. Only in-frame clones appear in the TCRdb table, and some are missing; sequencing was by immunoSEQ multiplex PCR. Among approximately 50,000 clones listed, 79% were seen once. As for this clone: What it recognizes is unknown.

This sequence joins TRBV7-8 and TRBJ2-7; 11 bases align to TRBD2. The sequencing here drew on blood, taken at baseline. The clonotype originates from a man between 65 and 85 years old with non-small cell lung cancer. CDR3 DNA: TGTGCCAGCAGACTAGCGGGAGCTCGCGAGCAGTACTTC. This gives the protein CASRLAGAREQYF.